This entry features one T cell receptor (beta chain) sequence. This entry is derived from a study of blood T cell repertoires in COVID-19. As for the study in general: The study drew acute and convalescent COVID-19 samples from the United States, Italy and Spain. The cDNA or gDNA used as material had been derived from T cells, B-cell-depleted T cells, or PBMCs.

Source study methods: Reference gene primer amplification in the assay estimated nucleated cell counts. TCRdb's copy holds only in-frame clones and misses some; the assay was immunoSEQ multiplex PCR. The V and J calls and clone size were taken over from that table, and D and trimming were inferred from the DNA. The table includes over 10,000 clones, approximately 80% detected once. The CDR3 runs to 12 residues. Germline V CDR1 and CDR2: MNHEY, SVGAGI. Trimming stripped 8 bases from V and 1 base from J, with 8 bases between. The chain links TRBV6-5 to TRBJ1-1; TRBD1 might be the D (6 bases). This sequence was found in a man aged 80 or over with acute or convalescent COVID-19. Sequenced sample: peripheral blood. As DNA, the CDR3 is TGTGCCAGCTACAGGGCGAACACTGAAGCTTTCTTT. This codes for CASYRANTEAFF.